This T cell receptor (beta chain) was sequenced in a study of T cell responses to AZD1222 COVID-19 vaccine. Study conclusions and caveats: The donor group comprised mostly white British people and more females; the analysis possibly underestimated clonal diversity. Spike-spanning, vaccine-associated CD4 TCRs were dominant at 160-218 and 743-854.

Method: immunoSEQ multiplex PCR; TCRdb's copy keeps in-frame clones and lacks some. The sample yields roughly 120,000 clones, around 86% seen once. About this clone: The antigen remains unidentified.

Trimming took 3 bases from V and 7 from J; bases not matched to a gene: 26. The CDR3 is made up of 20 amino acids. Germline V CDR1 and CDR2: LNHDA, SQIVND (reference sequence). This chain joins TRBV19 and TRBJ1-2; 7 bases map to TRBD1. The source material was peripheral blood, sampled on day 0 of AZD1222 vaccination. The sequence derives from an adult in good health. The CDR3 region has the DNA TGTGCCAGTAGTATCGAGAGGACAGGCTTTCGGCTATTGACTAAAGGTGGCTACACCTTC. Residues: CASSIERTGFRLLTKGGYTF.